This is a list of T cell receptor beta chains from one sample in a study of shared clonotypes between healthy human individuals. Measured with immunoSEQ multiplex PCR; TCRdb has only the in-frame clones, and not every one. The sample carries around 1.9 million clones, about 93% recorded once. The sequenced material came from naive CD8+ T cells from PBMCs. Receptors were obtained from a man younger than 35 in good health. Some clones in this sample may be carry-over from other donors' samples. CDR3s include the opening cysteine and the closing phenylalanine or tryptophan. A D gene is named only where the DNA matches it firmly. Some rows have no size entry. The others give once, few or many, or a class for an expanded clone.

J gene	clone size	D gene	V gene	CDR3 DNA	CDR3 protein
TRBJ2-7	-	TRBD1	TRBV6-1	TGTGCCAGCAGTGAAGGACAGGGGGCCTACGAGCAGTACTTC	CASSEGQGAYEQYF
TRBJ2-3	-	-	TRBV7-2	TGTGCCAGCAGCTTACCAGGAAGCACAGATACGCAGTATTTT	CASSLPGSTDTQYF
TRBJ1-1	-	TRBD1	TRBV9	TGTGCCAGCAGCGGACCGGGACAGACGTCGTTGGAGAAAGCTGAAGCTTTCTTT	CASSGPGQTSLEKAEAFF
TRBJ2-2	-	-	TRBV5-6	TGTGCCAGCAGCTTGGGGACAGTCGGGGAGCTGTTTTTT	CASSLGTVGELFF
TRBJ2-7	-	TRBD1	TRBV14	TGTGCCAGCAGCCAGGGACAGGGACAATACGAGCAGTACTTC	CASSQGQGQYEQYF
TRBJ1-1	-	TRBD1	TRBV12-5	TGTGCTAGTGGCCGGGACAGCAACACTGAAGCTTTCTTT	CASGRDSNTEAFF
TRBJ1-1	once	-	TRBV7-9	TGTGCCAGCAGCTTAGGTGGGGTTAGAACTGAAGCTTTCTTT	CASSLGGVRTEAFF
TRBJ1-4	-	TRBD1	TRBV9	TGTGCCAGCAGCGATGGACAGGGCAAAAATGAAAAACTGTTTTTT	CASSDGQGKNEKLFF
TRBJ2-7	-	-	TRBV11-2	TGTGCCAGCACCCCCGGAAGACAGGACCCCGGGGAGCAGTACTTC	CASTPGRQDPGEQYF
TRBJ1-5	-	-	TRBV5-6	TGTGCCAGCAGCTCCGGGGCCAATCAGCCCCAGCATTTT	CASSSGANQPQHF
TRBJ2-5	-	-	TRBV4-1	TGCGCCAGCAGCCAAGATCTTACGGAGACCCAGTACTTC	CASSQDLTETQYF
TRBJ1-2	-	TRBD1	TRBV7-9	TGTGCCAGCAGCCTGGGACAGGGGGAAGGGAATGGCTACACCTTC	CASSLGQGEGNGYTF
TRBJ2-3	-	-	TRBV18	TGTGCCAGCTCACAGAGAGGGGGTAACACAGATACGCAGTATTTT	CASSQRGGNTDTQYF
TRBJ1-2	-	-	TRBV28	TGTGCCAGCAGTTCTACCGGGCCATACTATGGCTACACCTTC	CASSSTGPYYGYTF
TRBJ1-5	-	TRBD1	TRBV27	TGTGCCAGCAGTTTGAGACAGGGAAATCAGCCCCAGCATTTT	CASSLRQGNQPQHF
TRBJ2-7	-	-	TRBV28	TGTGCCAGCAGTTTCGGGTTGCAGCTCGGGGAGCAGTACTTC	CASSFGLQLGEQYF
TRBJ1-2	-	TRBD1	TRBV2	TGTGCCAGCAGGGCAACCGGGACAGGGGTCTATGGCTACACCTTC	CASRATGTGVYGYTF
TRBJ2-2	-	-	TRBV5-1	TGCGCCAGCAGCTTGGGGGGGGCCACCGCCACCGGGGAGCTGTTTTTT	CASSLGGATATGELFF
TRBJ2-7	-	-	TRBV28	TGTGCCAGCAGCTCACGGCCCTACGAGCAGTACTTC	CASSSRPYEQYF
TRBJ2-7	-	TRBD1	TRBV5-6	TGTGCCAGCAGCGCCCTCGGGACAGACTCCTACGAGCAGTACTTC	CASSALGTDSYEQYF
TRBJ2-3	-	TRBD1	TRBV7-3	TGTGCCAGCAGCTCGGACAGGGCTCCAGATACGCAGTATTTT	CASSSDRAPDTQYF
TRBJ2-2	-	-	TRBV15	TGTGCCCGCTCGGAGGCCGGGGAGCTGTTTTTT	CARSEAGELFF
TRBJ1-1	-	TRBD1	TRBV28	TGTGCCAGCAGTTTAACAGGGGCACAGATTGAAGCTTTCTTT	CASSLTGAQIEAFF